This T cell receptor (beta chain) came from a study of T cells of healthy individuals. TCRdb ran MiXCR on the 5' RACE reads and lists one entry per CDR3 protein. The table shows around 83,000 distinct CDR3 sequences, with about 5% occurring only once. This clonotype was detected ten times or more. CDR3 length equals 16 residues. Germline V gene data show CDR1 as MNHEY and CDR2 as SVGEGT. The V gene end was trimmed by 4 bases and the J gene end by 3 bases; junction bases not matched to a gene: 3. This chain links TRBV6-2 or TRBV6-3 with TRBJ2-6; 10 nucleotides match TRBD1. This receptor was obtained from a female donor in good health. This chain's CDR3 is CASSSGQGDGANVLTF. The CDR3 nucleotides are TGTGCCAGCAGTTCCGGACAGGGGGATGGGGCCAACGTCCTGACTTTC.